The 14 T cell receptor beta chains reported below all come from one sample, sequenced in a study of blood T cell repertoires in COVID-19. Assay: immunoSEQ multiplex PCR; the TCRdb copy retains only in-frame clones and omits some. The sample records some 200,000 clones, 88% being singletons. What was sequenced was peripheral blood. These receptor sequences come from a man between 18 and 29 years old with active or convalescent COVID-19.

This clone was counted at least ten times. The genes are TRBV5-1 and TRBJ2-1; 13 nucleotides align to TRBD2. The J segment lost 10 bases and the V segment lost 0 bases, leaving 7 bases of the junction unmatched. CDR1 and CDR2 from the germline V gene are SGHRS and YFSETQ. CDR3 length: 16 amino acids. This CDR3 is CASSLVAGLAGQEQFF. The CDR3 region has the DNA TGCGCCAGCAGCTTGGTGGCGGGACTAGCGGGGCAAGAGCAGTTCTTC.

V and J are TRBV28 and TRBJ2-1; D may be TRBD2 (7 bases). Germline CDR1 is MDHEN and CDR2 is SYDVKM. Trimming took off 9 bases at V and 6 bases at J, with 24 bases between the two ends. The CDR3 runs 16 residues. CDR3 protein: CASQGRGLRRGNEQFF. CDR3 nucleotides: TGTGCCAGTCAAGGCAGGGGACTACGAAGGGGCAATGAGCAGTTCTTC.

The V gene is TRBV7-2, the J gene TRBJ2-7; 10 nucleotides align to TRBD2. Germline trimming cut 4 bases from V and 4 bases from J; bases unmatched to any gene: 16. Germline V gives CDR1 SGHTA, CDR2 FQGNSA. This CDR3 has 18 residues. The CDR3 sequence is CASSSIRLAGENGYEQYF. CDR3 sequence (DNA): TGTGCCAGCAGCTCAATCCGGCTAGCGGGAGAAAACGGTTACGAGCAGTACTTC.

The chain is built from TRBV11-2 and TRBJ2-2; 9 positions agree with TRBD2. Germline V gene sequence: CDR1 SGHAT, CDR2 FQNNGV. The CDR3 contains 13 residues. CDR3 nucleotide sequence: TGTGGACTAGCGGACCGGAACACCGGGGAGCTGTTTTTT. Translation gives CGLADRNTGELFF.

Only one count was recorded for this clone. The CDR3 spells CASSPGQSFGYTF. CDR3 coding DNA: TGTGCCAGCAGCCCGGGACAGTCGTTCGGCTACACCTTC. The V call is TRBV6-2 or TRBV6-3, the J call TRBJ1-2; 7 bases agree with TRBD1. J lost 8 bases, V lost 6 bases, and 9 bases had no gene match. The germline V gene has CDR1 MNHEY and CDR2 SVGEGT. This CDR3 spans 13 amino acids.

The V and J genes are TRBV27 and TRBJ1-6; D possibly corresponds to TRBD1 (6 bases). The V end lost 2 bases, the J end lost 3 bases, and 11 bases lay between the germline ends. CDR1 and CDR2 (germline): MNHEY, SMNVEV (reference sequence). The CDR3 is made up of 16 amino acids. CDR3 bases: TGTGCCAGCAGTTTAGCAGGGGCAGGCTATAATTCACCCCTCCACTTT. It specifies CASSLAGAGYNSPLHF.

The chain links TRBV9 to TRBJ2-3, with 8 bases lining up with TRBD2. This CDR3 spans 15 amino acids. The ends lost 0 bases at V and 1 base at J; junction bases unmatched: 1. Germline-derived CDR1 and CDR2 are SGDLS and YYNGEE. The CDR3, as DNA: TGTGCCAGCAGCGTAGGAGCGGGAGGCACAGATACGCAGTATTTT. It codes for CASSVGAGGTDTQYF.

V gene TRBV19 combines with J gene TRBJ1-3, with a tentative D call TRBD1 (6 bases). Germline CDR1 and CDR2: LNHDA and SQIVND (reference sequence). CDR3 length equals 17 residues. The V and J ends lost 5 bases and 5 bases respectively, with 22 bases between them. As DNA, the CDR3 is TGTGCCAGTAGTCCTCGAACCCGACAGGTTATCCGAAACACCATATATTTT. This gives the protein CASSPRTRQVIRNTIYF.

V usage is TRBV6-1 and J usage is TRBJ1-1; D is undetermined. Germline CDR1 is MNHNS and CDR2 is SASEGT. V lost 2 bases and J 4 bases, leaving 8 bases between the germline ends. The CDR3 spans 13 residues. Here the CDR3 DNA reads TGTGCCAGCAGTGAACTCCCTGTCACTGAAGCTTTCTTT. It is translated as CASSELPVTEAFF.

Worth noting for this clone: One end of the junction does not line up with germline, which may come from a read error. The chain couples TRBV14 to TRBJ2-7; tentative D call: TRBD1 (6 bases). Germline V CDR1 and CDR2: SGHDN, FVKESK. The CDR3 has 12 amino acids. The CDR3 spells CASSQITGTPAF. The DNA for the CDR3 is TGTGCCAGCAGCCAGATAACCGGGACACCCGCCTTC.

V usage is TRBV4-3 and J usage is TRBJ1-1, with no clear D. The CDR3 runs 15 residues. Germline lookup yields CDR1 LGHNA and CDR2 YSLEER. V lost 4 bases, J lost 1 base, and 13 bases lay in between. CDR3 in amino acids: CASSRKLTGNTEAFF. DNA for the CDR3: TGCGCCAGCAGCCGAAAACTTACGGGGAACACTGAAGCTTTCTTT.

This rearrangement joins TRBV5-1 to TRBJ2-7; D remains unclear. The V end was cut by 1 base, the J end by 12 bases, with 17 bases between. CDR1 and CDR2 from the germline V gene are SGHRS and YFSETQ. The CDR3 loop spans 13 amino acids. The CDR3 here is CASSLSQRDPWYF. The DNA for the CDR3 is TGCGCCAGCAGCTTGTCGCAGCGAGACCCATGGTACTTC.

V usage is TRBV6-5 and J usage is TRBJ1-5; 7 nucleotides line up with TRBD1. The CDR3 consists of 15 residues. Trimming cost V 5 bases and J 0 bases; bases outside gene matches: 4. Germline CDR1 MNHEY, CDR2 SVGAGI. The CDR3 coding sequence is TGTGCCAGCAGTCCAGGGGGGAATAGCAATCAGCCCCAGCATTTT. It is translated as CASSPGGNSNQPQHF.

About this clone: The identical CDR3 is also encoded by other nucleotide sequences in the sample. The rearrangement links TRBV3-1 (or the pseudogene TRBV3-2) to TRBJ2-7, with TRBD1 matching 7 bases. The junction had 6 bases not matched to a gene; V was cut back by 4 bases and J by 3 bases. CDR3 length: 14 amino acids. From germline, CDR1 is LGHDT and CDR2 YNNKEL (reference sequence). CDR3 DNA sequence: TGTGCCAGCAGCCTACGGACAGGTGGCTACGAGCAGTACTTC. It translates to CASSLRTGGYEQYF.